One sample yielded the 3 T cell receptor beta chains listed below, sequenced in a study of blood T cell repertoires in COVID-19. Produced via immunoSEQ multiplex PCR; TCRdb's table is partial and in-frame only. Among 100,000 or so clones listed, 75% to 85% were seen once. Sequencing was done on a sample of peripheral blood. These receptors were obtained from a woman in her seventies with acute or convalescent COVID-19.

This chain uses TRBV3-1 (or the pseudogene TRBV3-2) with TRBJ1-2; the D gene is possibly TRBD1 (5 bases). The germline V gene has CDR1 LGHDT and CDR2 YNNKEL (reference sequence). This CDR3 is 14 amino acids long. Trimming took 1 base from V and 4 from J, leaving 10 bases between them. CDR3 loop: CASSQGGDTYGYTF. The CDR3 region has the DNA TGTGCCAGCAGCCAAGGGGGCGATACCTATGGCTACACCTTC.

The J gene is TRBJ2-2, the V gene TRBV5-4, with D perhaps TRBD1 (5 bases). The germline V gene encodes CDR1 SGHNT and CDR2 YYREEE (reference sequence). This CDR3 is built from 13 residues. V dropped 1 base and J dropped 7 bases, with 8 bases sitting between them. CDR3 in amino acids: CASSLRQGGELFF. The CDR3 nucleotides are TGTGCCAGCAGCTTGAGGCAGGGCGGGGAGCTGTTTTTT.

The chain is built from TRBV7-2 and TRBJ1-2; 7 bases agree with TRBD1. J was trimmed by 3 bases and V by 4 bases; bases with no gene match: 5. Germline V gives CDR1 SGHTA, CDR2 FQGNSA. The CDR3 totals 14 residues. This CDR3 reads CASSSRQGDYGYTF. As DNA, the CDR3 is TGTGCCAGCAGCTCCCGACAGGGAGACTATGGCTACACCTTC.